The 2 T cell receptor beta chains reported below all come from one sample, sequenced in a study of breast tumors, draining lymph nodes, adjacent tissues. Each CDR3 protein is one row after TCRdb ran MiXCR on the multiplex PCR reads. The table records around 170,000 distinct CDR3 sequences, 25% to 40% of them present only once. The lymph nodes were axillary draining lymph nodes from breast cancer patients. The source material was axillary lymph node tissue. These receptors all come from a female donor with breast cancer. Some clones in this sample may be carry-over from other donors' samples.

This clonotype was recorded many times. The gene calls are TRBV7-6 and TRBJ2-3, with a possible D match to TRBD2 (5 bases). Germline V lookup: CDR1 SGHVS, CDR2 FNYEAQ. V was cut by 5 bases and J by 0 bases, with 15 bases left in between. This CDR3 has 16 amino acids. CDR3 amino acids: CASSPPGSTSTDTQYF. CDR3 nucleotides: TGTGCCAGCAGCCCTCCTGGGAGTACCAGCACAGATACGCAGTATTTT.

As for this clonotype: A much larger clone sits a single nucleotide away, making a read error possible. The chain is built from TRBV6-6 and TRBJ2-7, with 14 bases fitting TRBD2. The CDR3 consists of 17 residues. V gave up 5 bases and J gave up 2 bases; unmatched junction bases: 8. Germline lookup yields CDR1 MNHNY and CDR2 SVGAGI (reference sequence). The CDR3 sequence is CASSHRTSGRPTYEQYF. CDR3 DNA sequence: TGTGCCAGCAGTCACCGGACTAGCGGGAGGCCGACCTACGAGCAGTACTTC.